These 6 T cell receptor beta chains were all obtained from the same sample, sequenced in a study of blood T cell repertoires in COVID-19. Sequencing used immunoSEQ multiplex PCR; TCRdb keeps in-frame clones, though not all of them. The sample has fewer than 55,000 clones, 81% seen once. Sequencing was performed on peripheral blood. The receptors stem from an elderly woman with COVID-19, enrolled during active disease.

The chain's CDR3 is CASSNGGLLTGELFF. DNA of the CDR3: TGTGCCAGCAGCAACGGAGGCCTCCTCACCGGGGAGCTGTTTTTT. J is TRBJ2-2 and V is TRBV5-8; a possible D gene is TRBD2 (5 bases). The CDR3 is 15 residues long. The V and J ends lost 4 bases and 4 bases respectively, with 14 bases between them. Germline lookup yields CDR1 SGHTS and CDR2 YDEGEE.

CDR3 residues: CASSLTNAGEQFF. As DNA, the CDR3 is TGTGCCAGCAGCTTAACAAACGCGGGAGAGCAGTTCTTC. The chain links TRBV7-3 to TRBJ2-1; D is perhaps TRBD2 (6 bases). With 0 bases removed from V and 10 bases from J, the gap between germline ends came to 10 bases. The CDR3 has 13 amino acids. Looked up from germline, CDR1 is SGHTA and CDR2 is FQGTGA.

CDR3 nucleotides: TGTGCCAGCAGCCAACTAGCGGGAGTAGTGGTTGGCACAGATACGCAGTATTTT. It specifies CASSQLAGVVVGTDTQYF. This sequence joins TRBV7-2 and TRBJ2-3; 11 bases line up with TRBD2. Germline loops: CDR1 SGHTA, CDR2 FQGNSA. V gave up 5 bases and J gave up 1 base; unmatched junction bases: 11. The CDR3 is 18 amino acids.

This rearrangement joins TRBV27 to TRBJ2-3, with 9 bases matching TRBD2. Germline V lookup: CDR1 MNHEY, CDR2 SMNVEV (reference sequence). This CDR3 has 16 amino acids. Trimming removed 3 bases from V and 3 bases from J; junction bases left unmatched: 7. CDR3 coding DNA: TGTGCCAGCAGTTTTTTTGCGGGAGGGGGGACAGATACGCAGTATTTT. This translates into CASSFFAGGGTDTQYF.

The chain has TRBV11-3 and TRBJ2-6, with a weak D call TRBD2 (6 bases). The germline V gene encodes CDR1 SGHNT and CDR2 YENEEA. Between the trimmed V and J ends, which lost 6 bases and 0 bases, there was a span of 15 bases. This CDR3 spans 17 amino acids. The CDR3 spells CASSPAGTSSGANVLTF. The DNA for the CDR3 is TGTGCCAGCAGTCCTGCCGGGACTTCCTCTGGGGCCAACGTCCTGACTTTC.

This clone appeared a few times. The chain recombines TRBV19 with TRBJ2-5, with 11 bases aligning to TRBD2. This CDR3 is built from 15 residues. Germline lookup yields CDR1 LNHDA and CDR2 SQIVND (reference sequence). Germline trimming cut 5 bases from V and 4 bases from J; bases unmatched to any gene: 6. The CDR3 DNA sequence: TGTGCCAGTAGTGAGACTAGCGGGATAGGAGAGACCCAGTACTTC. Its protein is CASSETSGIGETQYF. The full variable domain, rest sourced from reference TRBV19 and TRBJ2-5, is DGGITQSPKYLFRKEGQNVTLSCEQNLNHDAMYWYRQDPGQGLRLIYYSQIVNDFQKGDIAEGYSVSREKKESFPLTVTSAQKNPTAFYLCASSETSGIGETQYFGPGTRLLVL.